The clone carrying this TCR beta chain was observed a few times. The antigen is unknown. This entry comes from a study of response to subunit inactivated influenza vaccine. Overall study results and limits: That few new T cells are recruited by each seasonal influenza vaccination was the authors' suggestion.

One entry per CDR3 protein, called by TCRdb with MiXCR from the RT-PCR reads. The sample carries hundreds of thousands of distinct CDR3 sequences, around 25% recorded once. The J segment lost 4 bases and the V segment lost 3 bases, leaving 3 bases of the junction unmatched. Germline assignment: CDR1 SGDLS and CDR2 YYNGEE. The CDR3 is 14 residues long. The input for sequencing was CD4+ T cells sorted from PBMCs, taken roughly 5 days after vaccination. This receptor was taken from a man between 50 and 59 years old who received an inactivated influenza vaccine. This sequence joins TRBV9 and TRBJ2-1; TRBD2 matches 8 bases. DNA of the CDR3: TGTGCCAGCAGCGCCACTAGCGGATACAATGAGCAGTTCTTC. Amino acid sequence: CASSATSGYNEQFF. The whole variable domain, remainder taken from reference TRBV9 and TRBJ2-1, is DSGVTQTPKHLITATGQRVTLRCSPRSGDLSVYWYQQSLDQGLQFLIQYYNGEERAKGNILERFSAQQFPDLHSELNLSSLELGDSALYFCASSATSGYNEQFFGPGTRLTVL.